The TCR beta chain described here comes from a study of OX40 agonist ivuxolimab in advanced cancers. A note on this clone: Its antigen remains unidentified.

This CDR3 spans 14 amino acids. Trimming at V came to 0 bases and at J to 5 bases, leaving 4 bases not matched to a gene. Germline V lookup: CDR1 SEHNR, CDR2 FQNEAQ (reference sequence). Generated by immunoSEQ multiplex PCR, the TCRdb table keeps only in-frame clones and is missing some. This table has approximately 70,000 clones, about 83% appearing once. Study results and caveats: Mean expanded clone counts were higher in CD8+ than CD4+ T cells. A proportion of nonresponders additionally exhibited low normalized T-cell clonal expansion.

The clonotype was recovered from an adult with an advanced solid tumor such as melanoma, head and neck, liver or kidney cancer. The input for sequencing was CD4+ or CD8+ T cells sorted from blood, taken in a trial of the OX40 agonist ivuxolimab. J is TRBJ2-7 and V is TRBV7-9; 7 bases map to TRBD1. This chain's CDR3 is CASSLARGGHEQYF. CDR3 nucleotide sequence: TGTGCCAGCAGCTTAGCGAGAGGGGGCCACGAGCAGTACTTC.